This passage covers 21 T cell receptor beta chains from one sample sequenced in a study of cytomegalovirus exposure and HLA in healthy donors. The PCR ran on 60 Vbeta and 13 Jbeta primers. Only in-frame clones appear in the TCRdb table, and some are missing; sequencing was by immunoSEQ multiplex PCR. Here the sample spans more than 150,000 clones, 76% being singletons. The sequencing input was PBMCs. These receptors came from a young man in good health and CMV-seronegative.

This clone occurred a few times. The chain links TRBV27 to TRBJ1-1; 7 positions agree with TRBD1. Germline V gives CDR1 MNHEY, CDR2 SMNVEV (reference sequence). The CDR3 sequence is 12 residues long. V lost 5 bases to trimming and J lost 8 bases; unmatched junction nucleotides: 5. CDR3 loop: CASSPYRGEAFF. For the CDR3, the DNA is TGTGCCAGCAGTCCCTACAGGGGCGAAGCTTTCTTT.

The CDR3 DNA reads TGTGCCAGCAGCTTAGCGAGGGGGTCTAACTATGGCTACACCTTC. Translation: CASSLARGSNYGYTF. The chain links TRBV7-9 to TRBJ1-2; maybe TRBD1 (6 bases). CDR1 and CDR2 from the germline V gene are SEHNR and FQNEAQ (reference sequence). The CDR3 consists of 15 residues. The V end lost 0 bases, the J end lost 0 bases, and 8 bases lay between the germline ends.

In its sample, this clone was seen once. V and J are TRBV2 and TRBJ1-6; 8 nucleotides match TRBD1. This CDR3 comprises 15 residues. Trimming cost V 3 bases and J 6 bases; bases outside gene matches: 4. Looked up from germline, CDR1 is SNHLY and CDR2 is FYNNEI. CDR3 bases: TGTGCCAGCAGTGACCCCGGACAGGGTAATTCACCCCTCCACTTT. Its translation is CASSDPGQGNSPLHF.

This clone appeared a few times. The chain uses TRBV6-1 and TRBJ1-1; no clear D. V dropped 2 bases and J dropped 1 base, with 8 bases sitting between them. The CDR3 sequence is 14 residues long. Germline CDR1 and CDR2: MNHNS and SASEGT. CDR3 amino acids: CASSEREPNTEAFF. The DNA of the CDR3 is TGTGCCAGCAGTGAAAGAGAGCCGAACACTGAAGCTTTCTTT.

Concerning this clone itself: A read error may produce the germline difference seen at one junction end. The chain carries TRBV6-5 and TRBJ2-7; 7 bases match TRBD1. CDR1 is MNHEY and CDR2 is SVGAGI in the germline V gene. The CDR3 is 14 residues long. This CDR3 is CASSTTGLSFEQYF. CDR3 in DNA: TGTGCCAGCAGCACGACAGGGTTATCCTTCGAGCAGTACTTC.

The rearrangement uses TRBV5-6 and TRBJ2-3; 10 bases match TRBD2. CDR1 is SGHDT and CDR2 is YYEEEE in the germline V gene. The CDR3 runs 12 residues. V dropped 4 bases and J dropped 11; count of bases not matched to a gene: 4. The CDR3 DNA is TGTGCCAGCAGCCTCCTAGCGGGAGAGCAGTATTTT. Protein product: CASSLLAGEQYF.

The gene calls are TRBV5-1 and TRBJ2-2; 7 bases line up with TRBD2. The CDR3 contains 16 residues. V gave up 4 bases and J gave up 8 bases; unmatched junction bases: 14. Germline CDR1 reads SGHRS; CDR2 reads YFSETQ. The CDR3 DNA follows: TGCGCCAGCAGCGGAAATAGCGGGCCCTACGGGGGGGAGCTGTTTTTT. Protein: CASSGNSGPYGGELFF.

The count of this clone is one. The rearrangement links TRBV4-2 to TRBJ1-5; 8 bases match TRBD1. Germline V gene data show CDR1 as LGHNA and CDR2 as YNFKEQ. This CDR3 spans 17 amino acids. Germline trimming cut 1 base from V and 3 bases from J; bases unmatched to any gene: 8. The CDR3 here is CASSQAHQGANNQPQHF. Written as DNA, the CDR3 is TGTGCCAGCAGCCAAGCTCACCAGGGGGCCAACAATCAGCCCCAGCATTTT.

This clone was counted a single time. The chain carries TRBV6-1 and TRBJ1-3; D is uncertain. CDR1 MNHNS and CDR2 SASEGT come from the germline V gene. This CDR3 has 13 residues. Trimming removed 6 bases from V and 11 bases from J, with 17 bases in between. The CDR3 is CASSVQTNRPIYF. The CDR3, as DNA: TGTGCCAGCAGCGTCCAGACAAACCGACCCATATATTTT.

The chain recombines TRBV15 with TRBJ2-2, with D possibly matching TRBD1 (6 bases). Germline V gene sequence: CDR1 LNHNV, CDR2 YYDKDF (reference sequence). This CDR3 region has 15 residues. Trimming removed 3 bases at V and 5 bases at J, with 13 bases between. CDR3 nucleotide sequence: TGTGCCACCAGCAGTCCGGGCAGGGGTACCGGGGAGCTGTTTTTT. Protein product: CATSSPGRGTGELFF. Full variable domain (outside the CDR3, taken from reference TRBV15 and TRBJ2-2): DAMVIQNPRYQVTQFGKPVTLSCSQTLNHNVMYWYQQKSSQAPKLLFHYYDKDFNNEADTPDNFQSRRPNTSFCFLDIRSPGLGDTAMYLCATSSPGRGTGELFFGEGSRLTVL.

This chain uses TRBV4-1 with TRBJ2-5; D possibly corresponds to TRBD1 (6 bases). The closer fit of TRBJ2-7 to the DNA end suggests the J call may be wrong. The CDR3 has 16 amino acids. Per the germline V gene, CDR1 is MGHRA and CDR2 is YSYEKL. This CDR3 is CASSQVRQDFSYEQYF. CDR3 nucleotides: TGCGCCAGCAGCCAAGTCCGACAGGATTTTTCCTACGAGCAGTACTTC.

V is TRBV30 and J is TRBJ1-6, with D perhaps matching TRBD1 (5 bases). V shed 2 bases and J shed 9 bases, with 11 bases lying between them. CDR1 and CDR2 from the germline V gene are GTSNPN and SVGIG (reference sequence). The CDR3 is 13 amino acids. CDR3 sequence reads: CAWSTQRGSPLHF. For the CDR3, the DNA is TGTGCCTGGAGTACCCAAAGGGGTTCACCCCTCCACTTT.

This clone has a handful of counts. The gene calls are TRBV30 and TRBJ1-1; 10 bases map to TRBD1. Germline CDR1 and CDR2: GTSNPN and SVGIG (reference sequence). The junction had 6 bases not matched to a gene; V was cut back by 3 bases and J by 5 bases. The CDR3 consists of 14 residues. DNA for the CDR3: TGTGCCTGGAGGGGGGACAGGGGTAAGACTGAAGCTTTCTTT. Translation gives CAWRGDRGKTEAFF.

V usage is TRBV6-6 and J usage is TRBJ2-1; D remains ambiguous. CDR1 is MNHNY, CDR2 SVGAGI, per germline (reference sequence). The CDR3 loop spans 15 amino acids. The ends were cut back, 0 bases at V and 5 bases at J, with 11 bases in the middle. This chain's CDR3 is CASSYSASLHNEQFF. The CDR3 DNA reads TGTGCCAGCAGTTACTCGGCTAGTTTGCACAATGAGCAGTTCTTC.

CDR3 sequence: CASSSGQGGYEQYF. CDR3 coding DNA: TGTGCCAGCAGCTCCGGACAGGGCGGGTACGAGCAGTACTTC. The J gene is TRBJ2-7, the V gene TRBV11-2; 8 nucleotides align to TRBD1. V gave up 4 bases and J gave up 4 bases; unmatched junction bases: 6. CDR3 length: 14 residues. The germline CDR1 and CDR2 sequences are SGHAT and FQNNGV.

V is TRBV27 and J is TRBJ1-6; D remains ambiguous. V was trimmed by 1 base and J by 8 bases, leaving 15 bases between them. The CDR3 has 16 amino acids. Germline CDR1 MNHEY, CDR2 SMNVEV (reference sequence). In DNA form, the CDR3 reads TGTGCCAGCAGTTTATTGCCGATTAAAGACTATTCACCCCTCCACTTT. It encodes CASSLLPIKDYSPLHF.

The chain has TRBV9 and TRBJ2-2, with D perhaps TRBD1 (9 bases). Germline lookup yields CDR1 SGDLS and CDR2 YYNGEE. The V gene lost 6 bases and the J gene lost 7 bases, with 25 bases spanning the gap. The CDR3 consists of 17 residues. This CDR3 reads CASTPRGGQGRSGELFF. DNA for the CDR3: TGTGCCAGCACCCCCCGGGGGGGACAGGGCAGGAGCGGGGAGCTGTTTTTT.

The J gene is TRBJ2-2, the V gene TRBV7-6; 7 nucleotides match TRBD1. This CDR3 has 15 amino acids. Germline trimming cut 6 bases from V and 4 bases from J; bases unmatched to any gene: 8. Germline V gene sequence: CDR1 SGHVS, CDR2 FNYEAQ. This CDR3 reads CASSLQGLGTGELFF. As DNA, the CDR3 is TGTGCCAGCAGTTTACAGGGGTTGGGCACCGGGGAGCTGTTTTTT.

This chain connects TRBV7-2 to TRBJ2-7; D unresolved. Germline CDR1 and CDR2: SGHTA and FQGNSA. The germline V and J ends were trimmed by 2 bases and 9 bases, with 14 bases remaining between them. This CDR3 has 13 amino acids. DNA of the CDR3: TGTGCCAGCAGCTTAAATTTGCCCCAAGCGCAGTACTTC. Translation gives CASSLNLPQAQYF.

V gene TRBV28 combines with J gene TRBJ1-1; 7 positions match TRBD1. Germline assignment: CDR1 MDHEN and CDR2 SYDVKM. V shed 5 bases, J shed 11 bases, and the junction held 14 bases outside the gene matches. The CDR3 extends over 14 amino acids. CDR3 residues: CASSTTTGVYRAFF. CDR3 bases: TGTGCCAGCAGTACTACCACAGGGGTTTACCGGGCTTTCTTT.

The chain links TRBV6-1 to TRBJ1-4, with D uncertain. The V gene's germline CDR1 is MNHNS and CDR2 SASEGT. The CDR3 consists of 13 residues. V shed 10 bases and J shed 6 bases, with 15 bases lying between them. Written as DNA, the CDR3 is TGTGCCACAGGAGGCGGCTTAGATGAAAAACTGTTTTTT. It specifies CATGGGLDEKLFF.